The clone carrying this T cell receptor beta chain has just a few counts. Its antigen is as yet unknown. This record belongs to a study of cytomegalovirus exposure and HLA in healthy donors. Findings and caveats of the study: For most TCR beta V segments, an earlier analysis put the productive rate at about 90% or about 30% of the time.

It was with 60 Vbeta and 13 Jbeta primers that the PCR ran. Data came from immunoSEQ multiplex PCR; TCRdb stores just in-frame clones and leaves some out. The sample consists of around 130,000 clones, 80% of them appearing once. From germline, CDR1 is MNHEY and CDR2 SVGAGI. The CDR3 has 16 residues. Germline trimming cut 2 bases from V and 5 bases from J; bases unmatched to any gene: 12. Sequencing used PBMCs. This TCR was sampled from a man aged 35 to 55 in good health and CMV-seronegative. The chain uses TRBV6-5 and TRBJ2-7; 7 nucleotides match TRBD2. The CDR3 is CASSYRGGQGGDEQYF. The CDR3 nucleotides are TGTGCCAGCAGTTACCGGGGAGGGCAAGGCGGAGACGAGCAGTACTTC.